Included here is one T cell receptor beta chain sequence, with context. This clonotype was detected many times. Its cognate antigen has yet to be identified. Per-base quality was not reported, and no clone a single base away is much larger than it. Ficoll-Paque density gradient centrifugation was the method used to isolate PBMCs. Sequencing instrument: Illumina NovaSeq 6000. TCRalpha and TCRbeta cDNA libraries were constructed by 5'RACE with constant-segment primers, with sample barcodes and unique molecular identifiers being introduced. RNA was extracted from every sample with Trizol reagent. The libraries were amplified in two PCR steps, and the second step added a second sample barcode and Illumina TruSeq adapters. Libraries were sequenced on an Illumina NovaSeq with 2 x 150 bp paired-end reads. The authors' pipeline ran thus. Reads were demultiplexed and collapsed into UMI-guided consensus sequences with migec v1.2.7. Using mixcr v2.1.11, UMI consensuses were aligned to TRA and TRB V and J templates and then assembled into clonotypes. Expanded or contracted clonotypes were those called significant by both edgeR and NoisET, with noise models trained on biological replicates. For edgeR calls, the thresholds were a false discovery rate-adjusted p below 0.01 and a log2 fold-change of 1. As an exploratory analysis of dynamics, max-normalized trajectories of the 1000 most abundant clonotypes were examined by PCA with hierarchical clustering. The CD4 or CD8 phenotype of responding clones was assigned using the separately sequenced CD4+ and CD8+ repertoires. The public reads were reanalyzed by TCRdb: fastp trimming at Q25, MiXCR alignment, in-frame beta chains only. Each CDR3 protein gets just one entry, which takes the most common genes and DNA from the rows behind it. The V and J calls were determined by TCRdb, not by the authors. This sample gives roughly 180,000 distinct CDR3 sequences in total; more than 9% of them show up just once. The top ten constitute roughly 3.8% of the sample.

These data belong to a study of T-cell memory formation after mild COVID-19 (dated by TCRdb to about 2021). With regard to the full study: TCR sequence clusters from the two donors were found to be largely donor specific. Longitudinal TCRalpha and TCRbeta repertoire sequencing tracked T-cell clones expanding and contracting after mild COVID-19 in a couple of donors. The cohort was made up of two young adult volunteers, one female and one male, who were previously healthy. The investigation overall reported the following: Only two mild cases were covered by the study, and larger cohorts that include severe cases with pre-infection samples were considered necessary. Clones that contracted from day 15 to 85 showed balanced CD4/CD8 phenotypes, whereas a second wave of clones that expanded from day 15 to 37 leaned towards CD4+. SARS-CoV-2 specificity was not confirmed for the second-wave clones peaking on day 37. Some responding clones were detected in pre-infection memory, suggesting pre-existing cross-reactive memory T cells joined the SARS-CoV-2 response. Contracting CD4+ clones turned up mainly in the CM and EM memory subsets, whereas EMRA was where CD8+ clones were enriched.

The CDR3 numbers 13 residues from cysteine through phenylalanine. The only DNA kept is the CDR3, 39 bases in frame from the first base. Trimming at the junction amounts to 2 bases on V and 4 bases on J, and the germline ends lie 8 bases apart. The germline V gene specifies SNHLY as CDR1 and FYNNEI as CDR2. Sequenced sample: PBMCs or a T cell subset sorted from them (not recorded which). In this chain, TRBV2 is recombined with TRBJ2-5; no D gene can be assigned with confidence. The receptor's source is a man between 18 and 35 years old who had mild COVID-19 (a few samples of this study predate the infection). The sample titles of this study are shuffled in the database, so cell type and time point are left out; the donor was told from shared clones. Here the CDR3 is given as CASSESQRETQYF. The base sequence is TGTGCCAGCAGTGAAAGTCAGCGAGAGACCCAGTACTTC.